Reported below is one T cell receptor beta chain. Its matching antigen is unknown. Mismatch with germline at one junction end may stem from a read error. TCRdb's table, derived via immunoSEQ multiplex PCR, lists solely in-frame clones and lacks some. The sample consists of tens of thousands of clones, approximately 88% of them appearing once. These data originate in a study of chemoradiotherapy in HPV16-positive cancers. Study outcomes and limitations: Non-HPV-specific T cells did not expand in tumors during treatment, whereas candidate HPV-specific clones and E7-related motifs did. Functional assays defining HPV-specific T cells used only two HPV16-positive patients.

CDR3 length: 13 amino acids. Germline V gene data show CDR1 as ENHRY and CDR2 as SYGVKD. Sequenced here: blood, sampled from a patient who underwent chemoradiotherapy. The TCR sequence derives from a human donor with HPV-associated anogenital cancer. The J gene is TRBJ1-2, the V gene TRBV10-3; D uncertain. CDR3 protein: CASSYVGHYGYTF. In DNA, the CDR3 is TGTGCCAGCAGTTACGTAGGGCACTATGGCTACACCTTC.